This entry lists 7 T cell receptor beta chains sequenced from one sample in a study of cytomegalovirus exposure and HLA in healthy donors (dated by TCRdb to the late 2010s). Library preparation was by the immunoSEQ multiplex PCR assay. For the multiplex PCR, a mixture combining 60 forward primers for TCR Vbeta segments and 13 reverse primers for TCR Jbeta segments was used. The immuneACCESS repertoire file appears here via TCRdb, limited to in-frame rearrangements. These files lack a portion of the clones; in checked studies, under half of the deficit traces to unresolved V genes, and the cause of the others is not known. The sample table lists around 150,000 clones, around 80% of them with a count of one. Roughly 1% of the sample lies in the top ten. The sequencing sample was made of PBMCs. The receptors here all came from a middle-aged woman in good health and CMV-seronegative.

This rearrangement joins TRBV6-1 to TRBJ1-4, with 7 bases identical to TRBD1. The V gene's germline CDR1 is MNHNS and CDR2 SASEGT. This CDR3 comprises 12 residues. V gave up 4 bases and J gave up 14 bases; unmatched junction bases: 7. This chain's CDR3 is CASSADRESLFF. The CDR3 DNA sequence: TGTGCCAGCAGTGCCGACAGGGAGAGCCTGTTTTTT.

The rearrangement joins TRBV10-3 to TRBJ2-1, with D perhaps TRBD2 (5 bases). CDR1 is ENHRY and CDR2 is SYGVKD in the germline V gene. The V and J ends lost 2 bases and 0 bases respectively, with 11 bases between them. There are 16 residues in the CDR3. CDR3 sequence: CAISEDGDSSYNEQFF. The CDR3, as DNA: TGTGCCATCAGTGAGGACGGGGATAGCTCCTACAATGAGCAGTTCTTC.

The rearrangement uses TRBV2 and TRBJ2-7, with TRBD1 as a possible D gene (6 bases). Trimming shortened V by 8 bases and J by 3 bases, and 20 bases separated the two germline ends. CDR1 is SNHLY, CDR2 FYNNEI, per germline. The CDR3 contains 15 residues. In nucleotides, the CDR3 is TGTGCCAGCGGGGAAAATAGTCGGACAGTCTACGAGCAGTACTTC. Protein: CASGENSRTVYEQYF.

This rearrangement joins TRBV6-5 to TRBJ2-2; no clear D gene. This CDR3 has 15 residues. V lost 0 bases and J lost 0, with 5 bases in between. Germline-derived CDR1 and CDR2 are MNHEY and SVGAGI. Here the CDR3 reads CASSYSSANTGELFF. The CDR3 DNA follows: TGTGCCAGCAGTTACTCGTCAGCGAACACCGGGGAGCTGTTTTTT.

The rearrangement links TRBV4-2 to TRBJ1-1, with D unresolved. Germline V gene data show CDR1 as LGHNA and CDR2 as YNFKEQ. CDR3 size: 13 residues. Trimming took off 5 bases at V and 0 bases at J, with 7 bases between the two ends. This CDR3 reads CASSSSVNTEAFF. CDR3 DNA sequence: TGTGCCAGCAGCAGTAGTGTGAACACTGAAGCTTTCTTT.

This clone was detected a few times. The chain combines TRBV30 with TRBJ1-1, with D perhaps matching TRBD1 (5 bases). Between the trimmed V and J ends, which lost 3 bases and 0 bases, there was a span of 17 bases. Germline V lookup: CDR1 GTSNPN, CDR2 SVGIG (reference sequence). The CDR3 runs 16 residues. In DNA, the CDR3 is TGTGCCTGGAGCCACGGGGGAAACGGCATGAACACTGAAGCTTTCTTT. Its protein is CAWSHGGNGMNTEAFF.

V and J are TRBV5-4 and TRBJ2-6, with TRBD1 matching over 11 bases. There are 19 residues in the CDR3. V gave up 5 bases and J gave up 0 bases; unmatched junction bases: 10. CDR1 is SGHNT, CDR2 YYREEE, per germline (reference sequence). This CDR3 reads CASRSAGQGASSGANVLTF. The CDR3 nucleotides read TGTGCCAGCAGAAGCGCCGGACAGGGGGCATCCTCTGGGGCCAACGTCCTGACTTTC.